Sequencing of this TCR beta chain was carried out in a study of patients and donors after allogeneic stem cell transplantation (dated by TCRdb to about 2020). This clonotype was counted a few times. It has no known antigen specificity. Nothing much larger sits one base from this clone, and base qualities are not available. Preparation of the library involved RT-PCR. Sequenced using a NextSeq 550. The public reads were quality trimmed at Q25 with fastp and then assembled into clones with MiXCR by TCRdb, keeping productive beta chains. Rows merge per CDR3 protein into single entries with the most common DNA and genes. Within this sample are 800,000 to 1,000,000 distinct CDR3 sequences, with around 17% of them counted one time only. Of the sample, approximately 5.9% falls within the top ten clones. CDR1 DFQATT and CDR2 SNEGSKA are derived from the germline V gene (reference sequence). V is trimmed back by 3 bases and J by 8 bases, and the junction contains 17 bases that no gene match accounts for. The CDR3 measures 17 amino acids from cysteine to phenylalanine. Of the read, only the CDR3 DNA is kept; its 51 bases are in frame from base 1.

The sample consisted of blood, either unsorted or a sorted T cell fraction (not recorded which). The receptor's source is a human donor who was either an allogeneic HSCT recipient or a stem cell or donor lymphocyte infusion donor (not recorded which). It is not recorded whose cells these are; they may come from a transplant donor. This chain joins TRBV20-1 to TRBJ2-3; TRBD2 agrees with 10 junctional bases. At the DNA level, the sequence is TGCAGTGCTAGTATCCCAACCCCTAGCGGGGGCCCGGGTACGCAGTATTTT. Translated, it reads CSASIPTPSGGPGTQYF.